Listed below are T cell receptor beta chains from one sample, sequenced in a study of blood T cell repertoires in COVID-19. Some clones are missing from TCRdb's copy, which holds only in-frame ones; the method was immunoSEQ multiplex PCR. The table lists 200,000 to 300,000 clones, about four fifths of them singletons. Sequenced input: PBMCs or T cells enriched from blood (not recorded which). The receptor set was obtained from a woman between 40 and 50 years old who had been exposed to COVID-19. The conserved cysteine and the conserved F or W are not part of the CDR3 here.

>TRBV20-1|TRBJ1-2
SARLPHGYT
>TRBV20-1|TRBJ1-2
SARETYGYT
>TRBV11-2|TRBJ2-1
ASSGQGNEQF
>TRBV6-4|TRBJ1-5
ASSLEMGNQPQH
>TRBV2|TRBJ2-1
ASNSLNEQF
>TRBV2|TRBJ2-7
ASSLRTAYEQY
>TRBV9|TRBJ2-3
ASSEPPTDTQY
>TRBV10-1|TRBJ2-3
ASSEFRITSGGPDTQY
>TRBV28|TRBJ1-1
ASRRALNTEAF
>TRBV29-1|TRBJ2-1
SVDGTGIYNEQF
>TRBV2|TRBJ1-1
ASSFHEGAEAF
>TRBV2|TRBJ2-5
ASSEGASGETQY
>TRBV19|TRBJ1-6
ASSRQGANSPLH
>TRBV21-1|TRBJ1-5
ASSKWRYPPAPQH
>TRBV5-1|TRBJ2-1
ASFEVGEREQF
>TRBV18|TRBJ1-5
ASSPKEGARDQPQH
>TRBV7-8|TRBJ2-3
ASSIIQGADTQY
>TRBV6-5|TRBJ1-6
ATWDWSSYNSPLH
>TRBV5-4|TRBJ2-7
ASSWGQGDYEQY
>TRBV29-1|TRBJ1-4
SVDRNEKLF
>TRBV19|TRBJ1-2
ASLPGGWTNYGYT
>TRBV7-9|TRBJ2-1
ASSLPRGGTGANNEQF
>TRBV28|TRBJ2-4
ASSPTPDTPKNIQY
>TRBV4-3|TRBJ2-5
ASSQGRGGGGETQY
>TRBV3-1/TRBV3-2|TRBJ2-1
ASSQVQGRAVKQHRPYNEQF
>TRBV6-2/TRBV6-3|TRBJ2-1
ASSYNLAGAYNEQF
>TRBV10-3|TRBJ1-2
AISEPGVIGYT
>TRBV6-2/TRBV6-3|TRBJ2-7
ASSPSSYEQY
>TRBV28|TRBJ1-5
ASSFGSRGDNQPQH
>TRBV7-9|TRBJ1-6
ASSSGTGGSPLH
>TRBV5-6|TRBJ2-4
ASSLENIQY
>TRBV28|TRBJ1-1
ASRRPGTVVAEAF
>TRBV7-9|TRBJ2-1
ASSLASGGKYNEQF
>TRBV19|TRBJ2-7
ASTLRTGTYEQY
>TRBV9|TRBJ2-5
ASSVTGTETQY
>TRBV5-4|TRBJ1-4
ASSLREGSEKLF
>TRBV14|TRBJ1-1
ASSPRYPGLASTEAF
>TRBV5-1|TRBJ1-4
ASSFDRGGEKLF
>TRBV6-2/TRBV6-3|TRBJ1-4
ASSYNDPPREKLF